This is a list of T cell receptor beta chains from one sample in a study of blood T cell repertoires in COVID-19. Assay: immunoSEQ multiplex PCR; the TCRdb copy retains only in-frame clones and omits some. Here the sample spans about 76,000 clones, approximately 80% being singletons. Source material: peripheral blood. The receptors were gathered from a human donor in a cohort sampled during active COVID-19. Each CDR3 is given with its conserved first and last residue. Fields, in order: CDR3 protein, CDR3 DNA, D gene, V gene, clone size, J gene. A D gene is named only where the DNA matches it firmly. Size values are once, few and many counts, or a class for expanded clones, and some rows have none.

CDR3 protein: CASSPDGCGGINEQFF; CDR3 DNA: TGTGCCAGCAGCCCCGATGGGTGTGGCGGGATCAATGAGCAGTTCTTC; D gene: .; V gene: TRBV3-1/TRBV3-2; clone size: few; J gene: TRBJ2-1
CDR3 protein: CASSSGQGKNTEAFF; CDR3 DNA: TGTGCCAGCAGTTCTGGCCAGGGGAAGAACACTGAAGCTTTCTTT; D gene: .; V gene: TRBV7-6; clone size: .; J gene: TRBJ1-1
CDR3 protein: CATSSHRGDTEAFF; CDR3 DNA: TGTGCCACCAGCTCGCACAGGGGGGACACTGAAGCTTTCTTT; D gene: TRBD1; V gene: TRBV15; clone size: .; J gene: TRBJ1-1
CDR3 protein: CASGPGGTEAFF; CDR3 DNA: TGTGCTAGTGGTCCCGGGGGCACTGAAGCTTTCTTT; D gene: .; V gene: TRBV12-5; clone size: few; J gene: TRBJ1-1
CDR3 protein: CSVGTGVGEQYF; CDR3 DNA: TGCAGCGTTGGGACAGGGGTTGGCGAGCAGTACTTC; D gene: TRBD1; V gene: TRBV29-1; clone size: .; J gene: TRBJ2-7
CDR3 protein: CASSPLRRDRVRLGYTF; CDR3 DNA: TGTGCCAGCAGCCCACTCCGGCGGGACAGGGTACGACTTGGCTACACCTTC; D gene: TRBD1; V gene: TRBV11-2; clone size: .; J gene: TRBJ1-2
CDR3 protein: CASRGDSLSYNEQFF; CDR3 DNA: TGTGCCAGCAGGGGCGACAGTCTCTCCTACAATGAGCAGTTCTTC; D gene: .; V gene: TRBV27; clone size: .; J gene: TRBJ2-1
CDR3 protein: CAIRSGQGAYEQYF; CDR3 DNA: TGTGCCATCAGATCGGGACAGGGGGCCTACGAGCAGTACTTC; D gene: TRBD1; V gene: TRBV10-3; clone size: .; J gene: TRBJ2-7
CDR3 protein: CASVGGTNEKLFF; CDR3 DNA: TGTGCCAGCGTTGGGGGGACTAATGAAAAACTGTTTTTT; D gene: .; V gene: TRBV19; clone size: .; J gene: TRBJ1-4
CDR3 protein: CSVGTSATTDTQYF; CDR3 DNA: TGCAGCGTTGGAACTAGCGCCACCACAGATACGCAGTATTTT; D gene: TRBD2; V gene: TRBV29-1; clone size: .; J gene: TRBJ2-3
CDR3 protein: CASRPGTSGTTQYF; CDR3 DNA: TGTGCCAGCAGGCCCGGGACTAGCGGGACGACCCAGTACTTC; D gene: TRBD2; V gene: TRBV11-1; clone size: .; J gene: TRBJ2-5
CDR3 protein: CASSESVAGGGETQYF; CDR3 DNA: TGTGCCAGCAGTGAATCGGTAGCGGGAGGCGGAGAGACCCAGTACTTC; D gene: TRBD2; V gene: TRBV25-1; clone size: .; J gene: TRBJ2-5
CDR3 protein: CASSLGASAISYEQYF; CDR3 DNA: TGTGCCAGCAGCTTAGGGGCTAGCGCAATCTCCTACGAGCAGTACTTC; D gene: .; V gene: TRBV7-2; clone size: .; J gene: TRBJ2-7
CDR3 protein: CSFGGRGTEQYF; CDR3 DNA: TGCAGCTTCGGAGGCAGGGGGACCGAGCAGTACTTC; D gene: TRBD1; V gene: TRBV29-1; clone size: .; J gene: TRBJ2-7
CDR3 protein: CASSQGWGGLYGYTF; CDR3 DNA: TGCGCCAGCAGCCAAGGGTGGGGGGGGTTGTATGGCTACACCTTC; D gene: .; V gene: TRBV4-1; clone size: .; J gene: TRBJ1-2
CDR3 protein: CASSLFRLAGGDEQFF; CDR3 DNA: TGTGCCAGCAGCTTGTTTAGGCTAGCGGGAGGCGATGAGCAGTTCTTC; D gene: TRBD2; V gene: TRBV5-6; clone size: .; J gene: TRBJ2-1
CDR3 protein: CASSEETRGANVLTF; CDR3 DNA: TGTGCCAGCAGTGAAGAGACACGAGGGGCCAACGTCCTGACTTTC; D gene: .; V gene: TRBV25-1; clone size: few; J gene: TRBJ2-6
CDR3 protein: CASSVSWEAKYGYTF; CDR3 DNA: TGTGCCAGTAGTGTTTCTTGGGAGGCTAAATATGGCTACACCTTC; D gene: .; V gene: TRBV19; clone size: .; J gene: TRBJ1-2
CDR3 protein: CASSPPRTDTGELFF; CDR3 DNA: TGTGCCAGCAGCCCCCCTAGGACAGACACCGGGGAGCTGTTTTTT; D gene: .; V gene: TRBV7-9; clone size: few; J gene: TRBJ2-2
CDR3 protein: CASSQRPVTEAFF; CDR3 DNA: TGTGCCAGCAGCCAGAGGCCTGTCACTGAAGCTTTCTTT; D gene: .; V gene: TRBV14; clone size: .; J gene: TRBJ1-1
CDR3 protein: CASSERSSFYEQYF; CDR3 DNA: TGTGCCAGCAGTGAAAGGTCTAGTTTCTACGAGCAGTACTTC; D gene: .; V gene: TRBV6-1; clone size: .; J gene: TRBJ2-7
CDR3 protein: CASSQGLDPYTQYF; CDR3 DNA: TGCGCCAGCAGCCAAGGGCTAGACCCCTATACGCAGTATTTT; D gene: .; V gene: TRBV4-1; clone size: .; J gene: TRBJ2-3
CDR3 protein: CASSTTGDEKLFF; CDR3 DNA: TGTGCCAGTAGTACGACAGGGGACGAAAAACTGTTTTTT; D gene: TRBD1; V gene: TRBV19; clone size: .; J gene: TRBJ1-4
CDR3 protein: CASSMDRGQDTQYF; CDR3 DNA: TGTGCCAGTAGTATGGACAGGGGACAAGATACGCAGTATTTT; D gene: TRBD1; V gene: TRBV19; clone size: few; J gene: TRBJ2-3
CDR3 protein: CASSWGTYTSTDTQYF; CDR3 DNA: TGCGCCAGCAGCTGGGGGACTTATACTAGCACAGATACGCAGTATTTT; D gene: .; V gene: TRBV5-1; clone size: .; J gene: TRBJ2-3
CDR3 protein: CASSPPRVTGTYEQYF; CDR3 DNA: TGTGCCAGTAGCCCTCCTCGTGTGACAGGGACCTACGAGCAGTACTTC; D gene: TRBD1; V gene: TRBV19; clone size: once; J gene: TRBJ2-7
CDR3 protein: CASSRGQGTEEKLFF; CDR3 DNA: TGTGCCAGCTCACGAGGACAGGGAACGGAGGAAAAACTGTTTTTT; D gene: TRBD1; V gene: TRBV18; clone size: few; J gene: TRBJ1-4
CDR3 protein: CASSLHPRTGARGDIF; CDR3 DNA: TGCGCCAGCAGCCTCCACCCCAGGACAGGGGCCCGGGGCGACATCTTC; D gene: TRBD1; V gene: TRBV4-1; clone size: .; J gene: TRBJ2-7
CDR3 protein: CASTLTGTNYNSPLHF; CDR3 DNA: TGTGCCAGCACCCTTACCGGGACAAACTATAATTCACCCCTCCACTTT; D gene: .; V gene: TRBV6-6; clone size: .; J gene: TRBJ1-6
CDR3 protein: CAGTRGYNYEQYF; CDR3 DNA: TGTGCCGGGACTAGGGGGTACAACTACGAGCAGTACTTC; D gene: TRBD2; V gene: TRBV30; clone size: .; J gene: TRBJ2-7